Following are 10 T cell receptor beta chains from one sample sequenced in a study of CD8+CD57+ T cells in acquired aplastic anemia. Sequencing was done on patients that had shown CD8+CD57+ cell expansion by flow cytometry. The use of genomic DNA as template underpinned the TCR beta VDJ and CDR3 profiling. Via MiXCR, TCRdb re-called the reads, giving one row per CDR3 protein. The sample shows about 58,000 distinct CDR3 sequences, approximately 54% of them seen only once. Sequenced input: sorted CD4+, CD8+, or CD8+CD57+ T cells (not recorded which) from PBMCs. Receptors originate from a human donor with aplastic anemia.

The chain joins TRBV2 to TRBJ1-5, with a possible D match to TRBD1 (5 bases). With 4 bases removed from V and 3 bases from J, the gap between germline ends came to 10 bases. The CDR3 is 14 amino acids. Germline V lookup: CDR1 SNHLY, CDR2 FYNNEI. The CDR3 sequence: CASSVRGVNQPQHF. Written as DNA, the CDR3 is TGTGCCAGCAGTGTTAGAGGGGTCAATCAGCCCCAGCATTTT. Looking up the rest from reference TRBV2 and TRBJ1-5 gives the full variable domain: EPEVTQTPSHQVTQMGQEVILRCVPISNHLYFYWYRQILGQKVEFLVSFYNNEISEKSEIFDDQFSVERPDGSNFTLKIRSTKLEDSAMYFCASSVRGVNQPQHFGDGTRLSIL.

This clonotype has at least ten counts. This chain uses TRBV14 with TRBJ2-1; 8 nucleotides line up with TRBD2. The CDR3 is 19 amino acids. Germline assignment: CDR1 SGHDN and CDR2 FVKESK. The V and J ends lost 0 bases and 7 bases, in that order; junction bases with no gene match: 17. For the CDR3, the DNA is TGTGCCAGCAGCCAAGAGGGTACTAGCGGTGGCCAATTTTGGAATGAGCAGTTCTTC. Amino acid sequence: CASSQEGTSGGQFWNEQFF.

This clonotype has ten or more counts. The V and J genes are TRBV7-6 and TRBJ2-5, with D unresolved. With 5 bases removed from V and 5 bases from J, the gap between germline ends came to 6 bases. In germline, CDR1 is SGHVS, CDR2 FNYEAQ. CDR3 length equals 11 residues. The CDR3 is CASSPGETQYF. The DNA of the CDR3 is TGTGCCAGCAGCCCTGGTGAGACCCAGTACTTC.

This sequence joins TRBV10-3 and TRBJ2-3; TRBD2 might be the D (6 bases). CDR3 length: 14 amino acids. From germline, CDR1 is ENHRY and CDR2 SYGVKD. Trimming took off 6 bases at V and 0 bases at J, with 10 bases between the two ends. The CDR3 region is CAIRAGTSTDTQYF. The CDR3 DNA sequence: TGTGCCATCAGAGCCGGGACTAGCACAGATACGCAGTATTTT.

The chain carries TRBV12-3 or TRBV12-4 and TRBJ1-6; 7 nucleotides match TRBD1. The junction had 7 bases not matched to a gene; V was cut back by 6 bases and J by 8 bases. The CDR3 is 14 residues long. CDR3: CASRAQGRDSPLHF. The CDR3 nucleotides read TGTGCCAGCAGGGCACAGGGGAGGGATTCACCCCTCCACTTT.

A few counts support this clonotype. The chain joins TRBV9 to TRBJ2-3; D gene unclear. The germline gives CDR1 SGDLS, CDR2 YYNGEE. V lost 7 bases and J lost 6, with 6 bases in between. The CDR3 totals 10 residues. The CDR3 spells CASARDTQYF. As DNA, the CDR3 is TGTGCCAGCGCCCGTGATACGCAGTATTTT.

The CDR3 reads CSATPSTDTQYF. CDR3 coding DNA: TGCAGTGCGACCCCTAGCACAGATACGCAGTATTTT. The chain couples TRBV20-1 to TRBJ2-3; unclear D gene. The CDR3 sequence is 12 residues long. Deletions cut 6 bases from V and 0 bases from J, with 7 bases between. The germline V gene encodes CDR1 DFQATT and CDR2 SNEGSKA (reference sequence).

The gene calls are TRBV15 and TRBJ2-7, with 11 bases identical to TRBD1. Germline CDR1 is LNHNV and CDR2 is YYDKDF (reference sequence). The CDR3 spans 17 residues. Trimming removed 0 bases from V and 0 bases from J; junction bases left unmatched: 4. DNA of the CDR3: TGTGCCACCAGCAGAGATACGGGACAGGGGGTCTCCTACGAGCAGTACTTC. Translating it yields CATSRDTGQGVSYEQYF.

This chain uses TRBV11-1 with TRBJ2-1; 11 nucleotides match TRBD2. CDR1 and CDR2 (germline): SGHAT, FQDESV (reference sequence). V shed 3 bases and J 4 bases; nucleotides not matched to a gene: 14. The CDR3 is 19 amino acids. The CDR3, as DNA: TGTGCCAGCAGCTTTTTCTCTGGGGTTAGCGGGGGGGCGTACAATGAGCAGTTCTTC. The encoded protein is CASSFFSGVSGGAYNEQFF.

V and J are TRBV2 and TRBJ2-1; D is unresolved. V was trimmed by 6 bases and J by 2 bases, leaving 11 bases between them. The CDR3 has 14 amino acids. The germline V gene has CDR1 SNHLY and CDR2 FYNNEI. This CDR3 is CASRGNAAYNEQFF. The CDR3 bases are TGTGCCAGCAGGGGAAACGCTGCCTACAATGAGCAGTTCTTC.